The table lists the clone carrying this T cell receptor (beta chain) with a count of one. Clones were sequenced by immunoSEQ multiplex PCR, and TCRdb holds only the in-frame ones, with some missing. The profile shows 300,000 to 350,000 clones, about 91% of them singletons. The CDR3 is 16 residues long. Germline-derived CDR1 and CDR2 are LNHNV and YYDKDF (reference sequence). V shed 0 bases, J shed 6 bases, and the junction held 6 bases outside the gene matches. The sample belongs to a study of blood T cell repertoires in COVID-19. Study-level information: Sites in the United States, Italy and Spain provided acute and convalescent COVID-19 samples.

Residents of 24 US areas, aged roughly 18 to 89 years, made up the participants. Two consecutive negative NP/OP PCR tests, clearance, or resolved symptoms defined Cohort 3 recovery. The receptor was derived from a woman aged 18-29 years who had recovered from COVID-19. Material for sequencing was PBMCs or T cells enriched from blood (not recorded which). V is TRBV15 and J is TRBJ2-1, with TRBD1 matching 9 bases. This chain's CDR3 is CATSRDRDRAVNEQFF. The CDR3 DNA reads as TGTGCCACCAGCAGAGATAGGGACAGGGCGGTCAATGAGCAGTTCTTC.